A single sample gave rise to the 5 T cell receptor beta chains below, sequenced in a study of cytomegalovirus exposure and HLA in healthy donors. Use of 60 Vbeta and 13 Jbeta primers characterized the PCR. The repertoire was sequenced with immunoSEQ multiplex PCR; TCRdb's copy has only in-frame clones and lacks some. The sample contains about 100,000 clones, approximately 68% of which appear only once. The material sequenced was PBMCs. The receptors shown here come from a woman in her late teens or twenties in good health and CMV-seropositive.

As to this clone: Mismatch with germline at one junction end may stem from a read error. The V call is TRBV5-8, the J call TRBJ2-7; 10 bases are shared with TRBD1. Looked up from germline, CDR1 is SGHTS and CDR2 is YDEGEE. This CDR3 contains 12 residues. CDR3: CASSSFGTGVPF. The CDR3 DNA is TGTGCCAGCAGCTCCTTCGGGACAGGGGTCCCCTTC.

The chain combines TRBV7-2 with TRBJ1-2; 7 bases agree with TRBD1. This CDR3 comprises 15 residues. The V gene end was trimmed by 1 base and the J gene end by 4 bases; junction bases not matched to a gene: 6. Germline values: CDR1 SGHTA, CDR2 FQGNSA. CDR3 sequence: CASSLEGDSPYGYTF. CDR3 nucleotides: TGTGCCAGCAGCTTAGAAGGGGACAGCCCCTATGGCTACACCTTC.

The rearrangement uses TRBV28 and TRBJ1-4, with 11 positions matching TRBD1. Germline trimming cut 7 bases from V and 4 bases from J; bases unmatched to any gene: 8. Per the germline V gene, CDR1 is MDHEN and CDR2 is SYDVKM. This CDR3 contains 16 residues. The CDR3 reads CASNEDRGLGNEKLFF. CDR3 DNA: TGTGCCAGCAACGAGGACAGGGGGCTGGGTAATGAAAAACTGTTTTTT.

V gene TRBV30 combines with J gene TRBJ2-3; D is possibly TRBD1 (6 bases). CDR1 and CDR2 (germline): GTSNPN, SVGIG (reference sequence). CDR3 length: 14 residues. Trimming cost V 5 bases and J 2 bases, with 14 bases left between them. The CDR3 sequence: CAWGQGINTDTQYF. For the CDR3, the DNA is TGTGCCTGGGGGCAGGGGATCAACACAGATACGCAGTATTTT.

The rearrangement uses TRBV28 and TRBJ2-7; tentative D call: TRBD2 (6 bases). The V and J ends lost 3 bases and 2 bases respectively, with 20 bases between them. The CDR3 length is 17 residues. CDR1 is MDHEN, CDR2 SYDVKM, per germline. CDR3 amino acids: CASSFPFGGGRAYEQYF. The CDR3 nucleotides read TGTGCCAGCAGTTTCCCCTTCGGGGGAGGCCGAGCCTACGAGCAGTACTTC.